This T cell receptor beta chain was identified in a study of identical twins. General study points: For cord blood, abundant beta clonotypes had fewer insertions, unlike memory repertoires, which showed none. It was possible that invariant MAIT and iNKT cells partly confounded the zero-insertion analyses. It was out-of-frame TCR alpha sharing in monozygotic twins that models underestimated.

The table lists this clonotype with a few counts. Its antigen is as yet unknown. CDR3 size: 19 residues. Looked up from germline, CDR1 is MGHDK and CDR2 is SYGVNS. Trimming removed 0 bases at V and 1 base at J, with 16 bases between. TCRdb re-called the 5' RACE reads through MiXCR, storing one row per CDR3 protein. The table shows roughly 570,000 distinct CDR3 sequences, with 9.6% occurring only once. Everyone who gave samples was a healthy Caucasian. These data were likewise used in another study, on yellow fever vaccine responses in identical twins.

Sample: PBMCs. The chain couples TRBV25-1 to TRBJ1-6; the D gene is possibly TRBD1 (6 bases). The receptor's source is a woman younger than 30 in good health. CDR3: CASSEYSTGKGSYNSPLHF. As DNA, the CDR3 is TGTGCCAGCAGTGAATACTCTACAGGGAAAGGATCCTATAATTCACCCCTCCACTTT.